The 4 T cell receptor beta chains below were found in one sample sequenced in a study of blood T cell repertoires in COVID-19. Produced via immunoSEQ multiplex PCR; TCRdb's table is partial and in-frame only. The sample holds approximately 380,000 clones, more than 75% seen once. The sequenced sample consisted of PBMCs or T cells enriched from blood (not recorded which). The receptors come from a woman between 18 and 30 years old who had recovered from COVID-19.

The chain employs TRBV6-5 and TRBJ1-6, with D uncertain. From germline, CDR1 is MNHEY and CDR2 SVGAGI. Deletions cut 3 bases from V and 1 base from J, with 7 bases between. CDR3 length equals 15 residues. This chain's CDR3 is CASSYGPSYNSPLHF. Here the CDR3 DNA reads TGTGCCAGCAGTTATGGGCCTTCCTATAATTCACCCCTCCACTTT.

The chain combines TRBV7-6 with TRBJ2-5; D is possibly TRBD2 (5 bases). Trimming cost V 5 bases and J 1 base, with 20 bases left between them. CDR3 length: 17 amino acids. Looked up from germline, CDR1 is SGHVS and CDR2 is FNYEAQ. The CDR3 DNA follows: TGTGCCAGCAGCGACCACGCAGAGGGCGCCACCCAAGAGACCCAGTACTTC. It encodes CASSDHAEGATQETQYF.

The J gene is TRBJ2-7, the V gene TRBV7-2, with D maybe TRBD2 (6 bases). CDR3 length equals 14 residues. Germline assignment: CDR1 SGHTA and CDR2 FQGNSA. V shed 6 bases and J shed 3 bases, with 15 bases lying between them. Here the CDR3 reads CASSGSGEHYEQYF. CDR3 bases: TGTGCCAGCAGTGGATCGGGAGAACACTACGAGCAGTACTTC.

This clone was detected once. V usage is TRBV7-2 and J usage is TRBJ2-1; maybe TRBD1 (5 bases). CDR1 is SGHTA, CDR2 FQGNSA, per germline. The CDR3 length is 15 residues. The V and J ends lost 4 bases and 3 bases respectively, with 13 bases between them. The CDR3: CASSSFDSLYNEQFF. The CDR3 nucleotides are TGTGCCAGCAGCTCCTTCGACAGTCTCTACAATGAGCAGTTCTTC.